This TCR beta chain was sequenced in a study of blood T cell repertoires in COVID-19. Across the study: T cells, B-cell-depleted T cells, or PBMCs provided the cDNA or gDNA that served as material.

Authors' data handling: Amplification of reference gene primers provided the estimated nucleated cell counts. TCRdb keeps only in-frame clones here, not all; method: immunoSEQ multiplex PCR. The DNA gave D and trimming, while V, J and clone size come from that table. Of over 150,000 clones in the sample, roughly 84% were seen once. This clone was seen a single time. The study drew participants aged about 18 to 90 years from about two dozen US areas. Cohorts were determined from participant-reported clinical history. The germline V and J ends were trimmed by 6 bases and 1 base, with 15 bases remaining between them. The CDR3 covers 15 residues. Germline assignment: CDR1 SGHAT and CDR2 FQNNGV.

Sequences were obtained from PBMCs or T cells enriched from blood (not recorded which). This sequence was found in a man aged 40-49 years who had recovered from COVID-19. The chain employs TRBV11-2 and TRBJ2-5, with TRBD1 as a possible D gene (5 bases). CDR3 amino acids: CASRSHADSQETQYF. The CDR3 DNA is TGTGCCAGCAGATCTCACGCTGACAGCCAAGAGACCCAGTACTTC.